The 29 T cell receptor beta chains listed next were all sequenced from one sample in a study of OX40 agonist ivuxolimab in advanced cancers. TCRdb keeps only in-frame clones here, not all; method: immunoSEQ multiplex PCR. The repertoire includes some 80,000 clones, 85% of them detected once, and 2.4% sits in the top ten. Sequencing was performed on CD4+ or CD8+ T cells sorted from blood, taken in a trial of the OX40 agonist ivuxolimab. All receptors derive from an adult with an advanced solid tumor such as melanoma, head and neck, liver or kidney cancer.

The genes are TRBV5-1 and TRBJ2-3; D is unresolved. V was pared by 0 bases and J by 6 bases, with 8 bases between. Germline-derived CDR1 and CDR2 are SGHRS and YFSETQ. This CDR3 is 13 amino acids long. DNA for the CDR3: TGCGCCAGCAGCTTGGACAACTGGGATACGCAGTATTTT. This encodes CASSLDNWDTQYF.

This chain uses TRBV18 with TRBJ2-3; 9 positions match TRBD1. The V gene's germline CDR1 is KGHSH and CDR2 LQKENI. This CDR3 is 15 amino acids long. V was clipped by 4 bases and J by 7 bases; unmatched bases: 9. The CDR3 DNA reads TGTGCCAGCTCACAACCGGGACAGGGCGCGTATACGCAGTATTTT. Amino acid sequence: CASSQPGQGAYTQYF.

CDR3 residues: CASSPPGSLHGYTF. Written as DNA, the CDR3 is TGTGCCAGCAGTCCCCCAGGGTCCCTCCATGGCTACACCTTC. V and J are TRBV9 and TRBJ1-2; possible D gene TRBD1, 5 bases. The CDR3 length is 14 residues. The V and J ends lost 5 bases and 6 bases respectively, with 17 bases between them. Germline loops: CDR1 SGDLS, CDR2 YYNGEE.

The CDR3 sequence: CASSQGSPGQGYNSPLHF. The CDR3 DNA reads as TGCGCCAGCAGCCAAGGATCTCCGGGACAGGGCTACAATTCACCCCTCCACTTT. The chain recombines TRBV4-1 with TRBJ1-6, with TRBD1 matching 9 bases. The CDR3 loop spans 18 amino acids. Germline-derived CDR1 and CDR2 are MGHRA and YSYEKL. The ends lost 1 base at V and 7 bases at J; junction bases unmatched: 11.

The V and J genes are TRBV28 and TRBJ1-2; D remains unclear. Trimming left V 6 bases short and J 5 bases short, with 22 bases between. The CDR3 consists of 16 residues. Germline V gene lookup returns CDR1 MDHEN and CDR2 SYDVKM. The chain's CDR3 is CASSPASSGAVYGYTF. The CDR3 bases are TGTGCCAGCAGCCCAGCGTCGTCGGGAGCCGTTTATGGCTACACCTTC.

The genes are TRBV7-3 and TRBJ2-1; 8 positions agree with TRBD2. This CDR3 has 16 amino acids. Looked up from germline, CDR1 is SGHTA and CDR2 is FQGTGA. The V and J ends lost 3 bases and 0 bases, in that order; junction bases with no gene match: 4. CDR3 sequence (DNA): TGTGCCAGCAGCTTTAGCGGGGCAAGCTCCTACAATGAGCAGTTCTTC. Translating it yields CASSFSGASSYNEQFF.

The count of this clone is one. This sequence joins TRBV18 and TRBJ2-1, with TRBD1 matching 7 bases. The CDR3 runs to 13 residues. V shed 3 bases and J 10 bases; nucleotides not matched to a gene: 6. Germline lookup yields CDR1 KGHSH and CDR2 LQKENI. The CDR3 nucleotides read TGTGCCAGCTCACCGGCAGGGGGTACCGAGCAGTTCTTC. This gives the protein CASSPAGGTEQFF.

J is TRBJ1-2 and V is TRBV6-1; TRBD1 agrees at 8 bases. Looked up from germline, CDR1 is MNHNS and CDR2 is SASEGT. Trimming took 7 bases from V and 3 from J; bases not matched to a gene: 10. The CDR3 contains 15 residues. The CDR3 here is CASNIEDRGYYGYTF. CDR3 nucleotide sequence: TGTGCCAGCAACATAGAAGACAGGGGTTACTATGGCTACACCTTC.

The chain joins TRBV5-1 to TRBJ2-1, with TRBD2 identical over 8 bases. The CDR3 is 16 residues long. Losses at the gene ends were 1 base for V and 3 bases for J; bases not matched to a gene: 6. Per germline, CDR1 SGHRS and CDR2 YFSETQ. CDR3 DNA sequence: TGCGCCAGCAGCTTGAAGGGCGGGGGGAACTACAATGAGCAGTTCTTC. As protein: CASSLKGGGNYNEQFF.

A word on this clone: The junction shows a germline mismatch at one end, possibly a read error. The chain carries TRBV5-5 and TRBJ2-7; D might be TRBD1 (6 bases). The CDR3 sequence is 14 residues long. The germline V gene has CDR1 SGHKS and CDR2 YYEKEE (reference sequence). The CDR3 DNA follows: TGTGCCAGCAGCTCGGCCGGACAGACAAATTCAGAGTTCTTC. It specifies CASSSAGQTNSEFF.

Only one count was recorded for this clone. CDR3 sequence: CASSPPREGGEKLFF. CDR3 in DNA: TGTGCCAGCAGTCCCCCCCGTGAGGGAGGAGAAAAACTGTTTTTT. The chain employs TRBV28 and TRBJ1-4; D unclear. The length of the CDR3 is 15 residues. Germline CDR1 is MDHEN and CDR2 is SYDVKM. Trimming cost V 5 bases and J 8 bases, with 18 bases left between them. The variable domain in full, completed from reference TRBV28 and TRBJ1-4, reads DVKVTQSSRYLVKRTGEKVFLECVQDMDHENMFWYRQDPGLGLRLIYFSYDVKMKEKGDIPEGYSVSREKKERFSLILESASTNQTSMYLCASSPPREGGEKLFFGSGTQLSVL.

Written as DNA, the CDR3 is TGCGCCAGCAGCCGCCGGGGTGGAATGGAAGGGCTGGTGAGCTATGGCTACACCTTC. Translating gives CASSRRGGMEGLVSYGYTF. The chain recombines TRBV4-1 with TRBJ1-2; D gene unclear. V lost 4 bases to trimming and J lost 4 bases, with 28 bases between them. Germline V lookup: CDR1 MGHRA, CDR2 YSYEKL. This CDR3 has 19 amino acids.

V gene TRBV7-2 combines with J gene TRBJ2-1; 12 bases map to TRBD1. The CDR3 has 19 residues. V was clipped by 0 bases and J by 0 bases; unmatched bases: 6. The germline V gene encodes CDR1 SGHTA and CDR2 FQGNSA. CDR3 nucleotides: TGTGCCAGCAGCTTAGCTGCGGGACAGGGGGCCCTCTCCTACAATGAGCAGTTCTTC. Amino acids: CASSLAAGQGALSYNEQFF. The full variable domain, its missing parts supplied by reference TRBV7-2 and TRBJ2-1, is GAGVSQSPSNKVTEKGKDVELRCDPISGHTALYWYRQSLGQGLEFLIYFQGNSAPDKSGLPSDRFSAERTGGSVSTLTIQRTQQEDSAVYLCASSLAAGQGALSYNEQFFGPGTRLTVL.

This rearrangement joins TRBV13 to TRBJ2-7; 9 bases are shared with TRBD1. The CDR3 is 15 residues long. In germline, CDR1 is PRHDT, CDR2 FYEKMQ (reference sequence). The ends lost 5 bases at V and 1 base at J; junction bases unmatched: 6. The CDR3, as DNA: TGTGCCAGCAGCCCACGGACAGGGGCATCCTACGAGCAGTACTTC. Its protein product is CASSPRTGASYEQYF.

The V and J genes are TRBV2 and TRBJ2-3; 10 bases are a match to TRBD1. The CDR3 sequence is 13 residues long. The germline gives CDR1 SNHLY, CDR2 FYNNEI. The J segment lost 6 bases and the V segment lost 6 bases, leaving 3 bases of the junction unmatched. As DNA, the CDR3 is TGTGCCAGCAGGTCGGGACAGGGGGATACGCAGTATTTT. It codes for CASRSGQGDTQYF.

The chain carries TRBV5-1 and TRBJ2-5; TRBD1 matches at 9 bases. Germline CDR1 SGHRS, CDR2 YFSETQ. Trimming at V came to 1 base and at J to 5 bases, leaving 6 bases not matched to a gene. The CDR3 is 15 amino acids. The CDR3, as DNA: TGCGCCAGCAGCTTGACAGGGGGCTGGAAGGAGACCCAGTACTTC. Amino acids: CASSLTGGWKETQYF.

V usage is TRBV23-1 and J usage is TRBJ2-7; TRBD1 might be the D (5 bases). Being an ORF, TRBV23-1 has a function that is uncertain. The CDR3 loop spans 13 amino acids. The V gene lost 4 bases and the J gene lost 2 bases, with 9 bases spanning the gap. CDR3 loop: CASSLAGPYEQYF. The DNA for the CDR3 is TGCGCCAGCAGTCTGGCAGGGCCCTACGAGCAGTACTTC.

The chain has TRBV23-1 and TRBJ2-7; D might be TRBD1 (5 bases). TRBV23-1 carries the ORF label, with uncertain function. Trimming removed 8 bases from V and 2 bases from J, with 16 bases in between. The CDR3 has 14 amino acids. The CDR3 DNA is TGCGCCAGCGTTCCAGGGCAGCTCCCCTACGAGCAGTACTTC. It codes for CASVPGQLPYEQYF.

The genes are TRBV5-1 and TRBJ1-2, with a tentative D call TRBD1 (6 bases). The germline V and J ends were trimmed by 2 bases and 6 bases, with 17 bases remaining between them. Germline-derived CDR1 and CDR2 are SGHRS and YFSETQ. There are 15 residues in the CDR3. The CDR3 sequence is CASSLQGPPEDGYTF. CDR3 in DNA: TGCGCCAGCAGCTTACAGGGCCCCCCCGAGGATGGCTACACCTTC.

The chain uses TRBV5-1 and TRBJ2-1, with 8 nucleotides matching TRBD1. The CDR3 is made up of 17 amino acids. Losses at the gene ends were 4 bases for V and 0 bases for J; bases not matched to a gene: 9. The germline V gene has CDR1 SGHRS and CDR2 YFSETQ. The CDR3 spells CASSTWGDRGSYNEQFF. The CDR3 nucleotides are TGCGCCAGCAGCACGTGGGGCGACAGGGGCTCCTACAATGAGCAGTTCTTC.

The rearrangement uses TRBV6-5 and TRBJ1-1; possibly TRBD1 for D (5 bases). The germline V gene encodes CDR1 MNHEY and CDR2 SVGAGI. The length of the CDR3 is 15 residues. V was cut by 7 bases and J by 1 base, with 16 bases left in between. The DNA of the CDR3 is TGTGCCAGCAACCAATACAGGAGCACGAACACTGAAGCTTTCTTT. It specifies CASNQYRSTNTEAFF.

The chain employs TRBV5-1 and TRBJ2-3, with 9 positions matching TRBD2. Germline trimming cut 0 bases from V and 0 bases from J; bases unmatched to any gene: 2. The CDR3 sequence is 16 residues long. From germline, CDR1 is SGHRS and CDR2 YFSETQ. In nucleotides, the CDR3 is TGCGCCAGCAGCTTGGGCGCGGGGGGGAGCACAGATACGCAGTATTTT. It codes for CASSLGAGGSTDTQYF.

V is TRBV5-1 and J is TRBJ1-2, with TRBD1 matching 9 bases. The CDR3 spans 15 residues. The V and J ends lost 0 bases and 3 bases, in that order; junction bases with no gene match: 3. Germline CDR1 SGHRS, CDR2 YFSETQ. DNA of the CDR3: TGCGCCAGCAGCTTGGGACAGGGGGAATACTATGGCTACACCTTC. Protein product: CASSLGQGEYYGYTF.

The genes are TRBV6-1 and TRBJ2-3, with 8 bases matching TRBD1. Germline V gene lookup returns CDR1 MNHNS and CDR2 SASEGT. CDR3 size: 15 residues. V was pared by 5 bases and J by 4 bases, with 8 bases of the junction left unmatched. CDR3 sequence (DNA): TGTGCCAGCAGTAAGGACAGGGAAGGGGCAGATACGCAGTATTTT. It codes for CASSKDREGADTQYF.

This clone was counted once. The rearrangement uses TRBV5-1 and TRBJ2-2, with 8 bases lining up with TRBD1. Trimming removed 0 bases from V and 1 base from J; junction bases left unmatched: 2. The CDR3 is made up of 16 amino acids. Looked up from germline, CDR1 is SGHRS and CDR2 is YFSETQ. This chain's CDR3 is CASSLGTGMNTGELFF. As DNA, the CDR3 is TGCGCCAGCAGCTTGGGGACAGGGATGAACACCGGGGAGCTGTTTTTT. Using reference TRBV5-1 and TRBJ2-2 for the parts outside the CDR3, the full variable domain is KAGVTQTPRYLIKTRGQQVTLSCSPISGHRSVSWYQQTPGQGLQFLFEYFSETQRNKGNFPGRFSGRQFSNSRSEMNVSTLELGDSALYLCASSLGTGMNTGELFFGEGSRLTVL.

This chain connects TRBV16 to TRBJ2-7; 9 nucleotides match TRBD1. The CDR3 extends over 12 amino acids. The germline CDR1 and CDR2 sequences are KGHSY and FQNENV. The V segment lost 6 bases and the J segment 5 bases; nucleotides outside the gene matches: 2. The CDR3 protein is CASRTGGHEQYF. As DNA, the CDR3 is TGTGCCAGCAGGACAGGGGGGCACGAGCAGTACTTC.

The chain joins TRBV4-3 to TRBJ2-1; 9 nucleotides line up with TRBD2. The CDR3 has 15 residues. From germline, CDR1 is LGHNA and CDR2 YSLEER. V shed 6 bases and J 5 bases; nucleotides not matched to a gene: 8. CDR3 DNA sequence: TGCGCCAGCAGGAGAGTGGCGGGGGGGCACAATGAGCAGTTCTTC. This encodes CASRRVAGGHNEQFF.

J is TRBJ1-4 and V is TRBV5-1; D not certain. This CDR3 comprises 15 residues. Trimming pared 0 bases from V and 0 bases from J, leaving 6 bases between. CDR1 SGHRS and CDR2 YFSETQ come from the germline V gene. The CDR3, as DNA: TGCGCCAGCAGCTTGGACAGCACAACTAATGAAAAACTGTTTTTT. It is translated as CASSLDSTTNEKLFF.

This CDR3 reads CASSPVAPPENIQYF. For the CDR3, the DNA is TGTGCCAGCTCACCAGTTGCGCCTCCGGAAAACATTCAGTACTTC. The V call is TRBV18, the J call TRBJ2-4; no clear D gene. This CDR3 has 15 amino acids. Per the germline V gene, CDR1 is KGHSH and CDR2 is LQKENI. Trimming pared 2 bases from V and 5 bases from J, leaving 13 bases between.